These 6 T cell receptor beta chains were sequenced from one sample in a study of regulatory T cells in long-lasting Graves disease. Time point reported: newly diagnosed GD, antithyroid drugs for less than 3 months. Preparation of the TCR library used RNA extracted from PBMCs. Libraries of TCR beta came from iRepertoire HTBI primers plus Arm-PCR of CDR3 regions. TCRdb re-called the multiplex PCR reads with MiXCR, one entry per CDR3 protein. This sample has about 530,000 distinct CDR3 sequences, with 15% to 20% found just once. This sample also belongs to another study, concerning T cells in Graves' hyperthyroidism and ophthalmopathy.

Specimen: peripheral blood mononuclear cells (PBMCs), collected at new diagnosis, from a patient treated with antithyroid drugs. These TCRs come from a woman aged 40 to 65 with Graves disease.

J is TRBJ2-7 and V is TRBV4-1; 8 bases are shared with TRBD2. Germline V gene lookup returns CDR1 MGHRA and CDR2 YSYEKL. The CDR3 runs 15 residues. V was clipped by 0 bases and J by 5 bases; unmatched bases: 6. CDR3 sequence reads: CASSQEDTGRDEQYF. CDR3 DNA: TGCGCCAGCAGCCAAGAGGACACCGGGAGGGACGAGCAGTACTTC.

This clonotype has ten or more counts. Sequence at one end of the junction differs from germline and may be a read error. This sequence joins TRBV28 and TRBJ2-7; no clear D gene. CDR1 is MDHEN and CDR2 is SYDVKM in the germline V gene. This CDR3 comprises 13 residues. Here the CDR3 reads CASSPPATYEQYF. In nucleotides, the CDR3 is TGTGCCAGCAGCCCCCCGGCGACCTACGAGCAATACTTC.

The J gene is TRBJ1-1, the V gene TRBV5-5, with D perhaps matching TRBD1 (6 bases). Germline V gene sequence: CDR1 SGHKS, CDR2 YYEKEE (reference sequence). V lost 5 bases, J lost 1 base, and 18 bases lay in between. The CDR3 runs to 16 residues. CDR3 sequence reads: CASSVRQGHSNTEAFF. CDR3 coding DNA: TGTGCCAGCAGTGTCCGCCAGGGACATTCGAACACTGAAGCTTTCTTT.

The rearrangement joins TRBV12-3 or TRBV12-4 to TRBJ1-1, with D possibly being TRBD1 (5 bases). V lost 7 bases to trimming and J lost 5 bases, with 11 bases between them. The CDR3 is 12 amino acids. CDR3 amino acids: CASTSGRTEAFF. Written as DNA, the CDR3 is TGTGCCAGCACTTCGGGGCGAACTGAAGCTTTCTTT.

This clonotype was seen at least ten times. The chain links TRBV3-1 to TRBJ1-1, with 7 bases identical to TRBD1. V shed 1 base and J 0 bases; nucleotides not matched to a gene: 2. The CDR3 is 15 amino acids. Germline values: CDR1 LGHDT, CDR2 YNNKEL (reference sequence). In DNA, the CDR3 is TGTGCCAGCAGCCAAGGGGGGACAGTGAACACTGAAGCTTTCTTT. Translation gives CASSQGGTVNTEAFF. Variable domain in full (rest from reference TRBV3-1 and TRBJ1-1): DTAVSQTPKYLVTQMGNDKSIKCEQNLGHDTMYWYKQDSKKFLKIMFSYNNKELIINETVPNRFSPKSPDKAHLNLHINSLELGDSAVYFCASSQGGTVNTEAFFGQGTRLTVV.

This clonotype turned up a few times. The genes are TRBV10-3 and TRBJ2-7; D gene uncertain. The CDR3 contains 12 residues. The V end lost 1 base, the J end lost 5 bases, and 6 bases lay between the germline ends. The germline CDR1 and CDR2 sequences are ENHRY and SYGVKD. CDR3 nucleotides: TGTGCCATCAGTGAGTTCCGGGACGAGCAGTACTTC. Its protein product is CAISEFRDEQYF.